This T cell receptor (beta chain) stems from a study of T cells after somatic rescue of genetic block. Profiled with immunoSEQ multiplex PCR; TCRdb holds only in-frame clones, not every one. The sample has around 100,000 clones; under 95% are singletons. The sequence was collected from a young woman. The sequenced material came from peripheral blood mononuclear cells (PBMCs).

The CDR3 loop is CASSLAQGNPYEQYF. The CDR3 DNA reads TGTGCCAGCAGCTTAGCGCAGGGTAATCCCTACGAGCAGTACTTC. The chain carries TRBV11-2 and TRBJ2-7; a possible D gene is TRBD1 (5 bases). Germline V lookup: CDR1 SGHAT, CDR2 FQNNGV. This CDR3 is 15 amino acids long. V gave up 1 base and J gave up 2 bases, with 12 bases separating them.